The 15 T cell receptor beta chains below were found in one sample sequenced in a study of CD8+CD57+ T cells in acquired aplastic anemia. According to the study, genomic DNA was the template for TCR beta VDJ and CDR3 profiling. TCRdb redid the calling of the reads with MiXCR, one entry per CDR3 protein. Among hundreds of thousands of distinct CDR3 sequences listed, roughly 64% were seen once. Material: sorted CD4+, CD8+, or CD8+CD57+ T cells (not recorded which) from PBMCs. All receptors come from a human donor in good health, serving as a control.

A note on this clonotype: One junction end does not reproduce the germline sequence, and a read error may be involved. The V gene is TRBV20-1, the J gene TRBJ1-1; D is ambiguous. Germline V gene lookup returns CDR1 DFQATT and CDR2 SNEGSKA (reference sequence). The CDR3 extends over 11 amino acids. The CDR3 bases are TGCAGCGCTAGAGATCGCACTAGCGGGTTCTTT. It codes for CSARDRTSGFF.

This clonotype has just one count. It is unclear where the CDR3 begins or ends on the DNA, so no DNA is shown, and the CDR3 is as TCRdb lists it. V usage is TRBV19 and J usage is TRBJ1-5; TRBD1, as called in the table, went unchecked against the DNA. CDR1 LNHDA and CDR2 SQIVND come from the germline V gene (reference sequence). With termini counted, the CDR3 has 16 amino acids. CDR3 sequence reads: CASSTSYGDTFGSGTF.

Turning to this clonotype: Relative to the germline gene, one junction end is altered; a read error may explain this. The chain couples TRBV20-1 to TRBJ2-3; D is unresolved. Per germline, CDR1 DFQATT and CDR2 SNEGSKA (reference sequence). This CDR3 has 14 amino acids. The CDR3 loop reads CSATVPSAYDTQYF. DNA of the CDR3: TGCAGCGCTACCGTGCCCAGTGCCTACGATACGCAGTATTTT.

Comments on this clonotype: A read error may produce the germline difference seen at one junction end. The CDR3 sequence is CASSPGFNEQFF. CDR3 nucleotide sequence: TGCGCCAGCAGCCCGGGATTCAATGAGCAGTTCTTC. The chain uses TRBV7-3 and TRBJ2-1; D possibly corresponds to TRBD2 (5 bases). Germline V lookup: CDR1 SGHTA, CDR2 FQGTGA. This CDR3 has 12 residues.

This chain connects TRBV4-3 to TRBJ1-1; D gene ambiguous. Per germline, CDR1 LGHNA and CDR2 YSLEER. This CDR3 is 12 amino acids long. V gave up 0 bases and J gave up 8 bases, with 7 bases separating them. In DNA, the CDR3 is TGCGCCAGCAGCCAAGACGCAGAAGAAGCTTTCTTT. Protein: CASSQDAEEAFF.

In its sample, this clonotype was seen a few times. The chain joins TRBV15 to TRBJ2-7; 11 bases match TRBD1. Germline CDR1 and CDR2: LNHNV and YYDKDF (reference sequence). The CDR3 extends over 15 amino acids. V lost 1 base to trimming and J lost 4 bases; unmatched junction nucleotides: 3. As DNA, the CDR3 is TGTGCCACCAGCAGAGGAGGACAGGGGGCTTACGAGCAGTACGTC. Protein: CATSRGGQGAYEQYV.

The chain uses TRBV7-2 and TRBJ2-2; 10 nucleotides match TRBD1. Looked up from germline, CDR1 is SGHTA and CDR2 is FQGNSA. With 5 bases clipped from V and 5 bases from J, the junction kept 8 bases outside the gene matches. CDR3 length equals 16 residues. For the CDR3, the DNA is TGTGCCAGCAGCACCCGGACAGGGGGATCGACCGGGGAGCTGTTTTTT. This sequence encodes CASSTRTGGSTGELFF.

A word on this clonotype: At one end the junction does not follow the germline gene, possibly because of a read error. The chain employs TRBV19 and TRBJ1-3; D gene uncertain. The CDR3 extends over 15 amino acids. Germline CDR1 is LNHDA and CDR2 is SQIVND (reference sequence). Here the CDR3 DNA reads TGTGCCAGTAGAAGGCAGCCCCTCTCTGGAAGCACCATATATTTT. It translates to CASRRQPLSGSTIYF.

The V call is TRBV7-9, the J call TRBJ2-1; perhaps TRBD2 as D (6 bases). V gave up 5 bases and J gave up 0 bases, with 17 bases separating them. This CDR3 region has 17 residues. Germline CDR1 reads SEHNR; CDR2 reads FQNEAQ (reference sequence). DNA for the CDR3: TGTGCCAGCAGCCGGGTGGGCGGGGCAGGCTCCTACAATGAGCAGTTCTTC. Its translation is CASSRVGGAGSYNEQFF.

To note about this clonotype: Possible read error: a much larger clone is one base away. Written as DNA, the CDR3 is TGTGCCGGCAGTTCGCCGTCCAGGCCCCAGCATTTT. It encodes CAGSSPSRPQHF. This rearrangement joins TRBV6-6 to TRBJ1-5; D is unclear. The CDR3 has 12 amino acids. The germline V gene encodes CDR1 MNHNY and CDR2 SVGAGI (reference sequence).

CDR3 sequence reads: CSSPRSSGRKAGRQFF. In nucleotides, the CDR3 is TGCAGCTCACCACGTTCCTCAGGACGGAAGGCTGGGCGACAGTTCTTC. The chain couples TRBV29-1 to TRBJ2-1; D is unclear. V was shortened by 8 bases and J by 13 bases, with 33 bases between the two germline ends. This CDR3 region has 16 residues. CDR1 and CDR2 from the germline V gene are SQVTM and ANQGSEA.

Notes on this clonotype: An end of the junction does not agree with germline; a read error may underlie this. V usage is TRBV7-2 and J usage is TRBJ2-7; the match to TRBD2 covers 7 bases. Germline CDR1 SGHTA, CDR2 FQGNSA. The CDR3 is 14 residues long. This CDR3 is CASSPAGRSYEQNF. In DNA, the CDR3 is TGTGCCAGCAGCCCAGCGGGAAGGTCCTACGAGCAGAACTTC.

The chain couples TRBV2 to TRBJ1-6; a possible D gene is TRBD1 (6 bases). V was trimmed by 4 bases and J by 19 bases, leaving 26 bases between them. The germline V gene has CDR1 SNHLY and CDR2 FYNNEI. The CDR3 extends over 15 amino acids. The CDR3: CASSVGGGREAFFHF. In nucleotides, the CDR3 is TGTGCCAGCAGTGTTGGGGGGGGCAGGGAAGCTTTCTTTCACTTT.

The V and J genes are TRBV4-1 and TRBJ1-6, with a weak D call TRBD1 (5 bases). There are 12 residues in the CDR3. Trimming cost V 10 bases and J 7 bases, with 11 bases left between them. Germline V gene data show CDR1 as MGHRA and CDR2 as YSYEKL. CDR3 DNA: TGCGCCACCACGGGGGGAAATTCACCCCTCCACTTT. Its translation is CATTGGNSPLHF.

On this clonotype: This could be a read error, since a much larger clone is one nucleotide away. The CDR3 loop reads CASGSGQGNTGELFF. The CDR3 nucleotides read TGTGCCAGCGGTTCCGGACAGGGAAACACCGGGGAGCTGTTTTTT. The chain links TRBV6-5 to TRBJ2-2; 8 bases align to TRBD1. The CDR3 has 15 amino acids. V was pared by 8 bases and J by 2 bases, with 7 bases of the junction left unmatched. The germline CDR1 and CDR2 sequences are MNHEY and SVGAGI.